These 17 T cell receptor beta chains were sequenced from one sample in a study of blood T cell repertoires in COVID-19. TCRdb keeps only in-frame clones here, not all; method: immunoSEQ multiplex PCR. The sample holds about 340,000 clones, about 90% seen once. Specimen: peripheral blood. These receptors all stem from a woman aged 18 to 35 who had recovered from COVID-19.

The chain combines TRBV28 with TRBJ2-5, with TRBD1 matching 10 bases. V shed 5 bases and J 2 bases; nucleotides not matched to a gene: 8. This CDR3 spans 16 amino acids. The germline V gene encodes CDR1 MDHEN and CDR2 SYDVKM. This chain's CDR3 is CASSPDRGGSQETQYF. For the CDR3, the DNA is TGTGCCAGCAGTCCGGACAGGGGGGGAAGTCAAGAGACCCAGTACTTC.

This sequence joins TRBV28 and TRBJ2-4; 11 positions agree with TRBD1. Germline-derived CDR1 and CDR2 are MDHEN and SYDVKM. V was pared by 5 bases and J by 9 bases, with 18 bases of the junction left unmatched. This CDR3 has 18 residues. CDR3 region: CASSHDRYGQGARSIQYF. The CDR3 nucleotides are TGTGCCAGCAGTCATGACCGTTACGGACAGGGGGCGCGCAGCATTCAGTACTTC. Variable domain in full (rest from reference TRBV28 and TRBJ2-4): DVKVTQSSRYLVKRTGEKVFLECVQDMDHENMFWYRQDPGLGLRLIYFSYDVKMKEKGDIPEGYSVSREKKERFSLILESASTNQTSMYLCASSHDRYGQGARSIQYFGAGTRLSVL.

The chain is built from TRBV5-1 and TRBJ2-3; possibly TRBD2 for D (5 bases). Germline V gives CDR1 SGHRS, CDR2 YFSETQ. The CDR3 is 17 amino acids. Trimming removed 1 base at V and 0 bases at J, with 15 bases between. The CDR3, as DNA: TGCGCCAGCAGCTTGACGGGATCCAACCCTAGCACAGATACGCAGTATTTT. Amino acid sequence: CASSLTGSNPSTDTQYF.

This clone was seen a handful of times. The chain combines TRBV11-3 with TRBJ2-3; 12 bases line up with TRBD1. The V gene end was trimmed by 3 bases and the J gene end by 5 bases; junction bases not matched to a gene: 9. The CDR3 runs 17 residues. CDR1 is SGHNT, CDR2 YENEEA, per germline. The CDR3: CASSFGSGQGARDTQYF. The CDR3 region has the DNA TGTGCCAGCAGCTTCGGATCGGGACAGGGGGCGAGAGATACGCAGTATTTT.

The rearrangement joins TRBV6-5 to TRBJ2-7; D is uncertain. The CDR3 covers 13 residues. Trimming took off 2 bases at V and 3 bases at J, with 8 bases between the two ends. Germline lookup yields CDR1 MNHEY and CDR2 SVGAGI. The CDR3 region is CASSYGQNYEQYV. The DNA for the CDR3 is TGTGCCAGCAGTTACGGTCAGAACTACGAGCAGTACGTC.

This chain uses TRBV5-4 with TRBJ2-1, with D tentatively TRBD2 (5 bases). CDR1 is SGHNT and CDR2 is YYREEE in the germline V gene (reference sequence). CDR3 length equals 16 residues. Deletions cut 4 bases from V and 1 base from J, with 15 bases between. The CDR3 nucleotides read TGTGCCAGCAGCCCAGGAGGCGGTGGATCCTACAATGAGCAGTTCTTC. Translation: CASSPGGGGSYNEQFF.

V gene TRBV28 combines with J gene TRBJ1-2; D is unclear. Deletions cut 3 bases from V and 5 bases from J, with 4 bases between. This CDR3 is 11 amino acids long. Germline V CDR1 and CDR2: MDHEN, SYDVKM. Written as DNA, the CDR3 is TGTGCCAGCAGTTTTGCGTATGGCTACACCTTC. Amino acids: CASSFAYGYTF.

The CDR3 protein is CASSLVGQGYPREQYV. CDR3 nucleotides: TGTGCCAGCAGCTTAGTTGGGCAGGGCTACCCTAGGGAGCAGTACGTC. The genes are TRBV7-9 and TRBJ2-7; perhaps TRBD1 as D (5 bases). The ends were cut back, 1 base at V and 7 bases at J, with 20 bases in the middle. Germline CDR1 and CDR2: SEHNR and FQNEAQ (reference sequence). The CDR3 covers 16 residues.

The genes are TRBV10-3 and TRBJ2-2; 14 bases are a match to TRBD2. Germline CDR1 and CDR2: ENHRY and SYGVKD. Germline trimming cut 1 base from V and 0 bases from J; bases unmatched to any gene: 1. The CDR3 consists of 18 residues. The DNA of the CDR3 is TGTGCCATCAGTGAGTTGGGACTAGCGGGAGCGAACACCGGGGAGCTGTTTTTT. Protein: CAISELGLAGANTGELFF.

The DNA for the CDR3 is TGTGCCAGCAGCAACCCTCGAGACACTGAAGCTTTCTTT. It yields the protein CASSNPRDTEAFF. This chain links TRBV5-4 with TRBJ1-1; D is ambiguous. The CDR3 is 13 residues long. Trimming removed 4 bases at V and 3 bases at J, with 10 bases between. CDR1 is SGHNT and CDR2 is YYREEE in the germline V gene (reference sequence). Looking up the rest from reference TRBV5-4 and TRBJ1-1 gives the full variable domain: ETGVTQSPTHLIKTRGQQVTLRCSSQSGHNTVSWYQQALGQGPQFIFQYYREEENGRGNFPPRFSGLQFPNYSSELNVNALELDDSALYLCASSNPRDTEAFFGQGTRLTVV.

V is TRBV18 and J is TRBJ1-2; D remains ambiguous. The germline V gene has CDR1 KGHSH and CDR2 LQKENI. This CDR3 comprises 12 residues. Trimming removed 3 bases from V and 8 bases from J, with 10 bases in between. The CDR3 sequence: CASSPIGGGYTF. The CDR3 DNA sequence: TGTGCCAGCTCACCTATCGGAGGAGGCTACACCTTC.

V is TRBV21-1 and J is TRBJ2-7; the table calls TRBD2, which could not be checked here. TRBV21-1 is described as a pseudogene. The CDR3 is 19 amino acids. CDR3 sequence (DNA): TGTGCCAGCAGCAAAGAACCTAGCGGGATTCCCCCCGGACACTACGAGCAGTACGTC. Amino acids: CASSKEPSGIPPGHYEQYV.

The chain carries TRBV4-1 and TRBJ2-7, with a weak D call TRBD1 (5 bases). V was shortened by 3 bases and J by 3 bases, with 9 bases between the two germline ends. CDR3 size: 13 residues. Germline CDR1 MGHRA, CDR2 YSYEKL. This CDR3 is CASSQAQGYEQYV. The CDR3 nucleotides are TGCGCCAGCAGCCAGGCCCAGGGCTACGAGCAGTACGTC.

J is TRBJ2-1 and V is TRBV11-3, with 8 bases that match TRBD1. The trim removed 5 bases at V and 8 bases at J, leaving 8 bases unmatched. Germline V CDR1 and CDR2: SGHNT, YENEEA. This CDR3 contains 14 residues. CDR3: CASSLRTGLHEQFF. In nucleotides, the CDR3 is TGTGCCAGCAGCCTCCGGACAGGGCTCCATGAGCAGTTCTTC.

The chain employs TRBV18 and TRBJ1-2; maybe TRBD1 (6 bases). V lost 9 bases to trimming and J lost 5 bases, with 19 bases between them. The CDR3 is made up of 14 amino acids. Germline V gene sequence: CDR1 KGHSH, CDR2 LQKENI. CDR3 in amino acids: CASALTGSGYGYTF. CDR3 coding DNA: TGTGCCAGTGCGCTAACAGGGTCCGGGTATGGCTACACCTTC.

This clone was seen a single time. The chain couples TRBV12-5 to TRBJ2-7; TRBD2 matches 14 bases. The CDR3 runs 17 residues. V was clipped by 1 base and J by 2 bases; unmatched bases: 4. Germline-derived CDR1 and CDR2 are LGHNT and FRNRAP. CDR3 loop: CASGLGGTSGSPYEQYV. The DNA of the CDR3 is TGTGCTAGTGGTTTGGGAGGGACTAGCGGGAGCCCCTACGAGCAGTACGTC.

The rearrangement links TRBV6-6 to TRBJ1-1; no clear D. CDR1 MNHNY and CDR2 SVGAGI come from the germline V gene (reference sequence). The CDR3 length is 14 residues. V lost 6 bases and J lost 6, with 17 bases in between. CDR3 DNA sequence: TGTGCCAGCAGGTCCGGCGGGGAGCGTGCTGAAGCTTTCTTT. Protein product: CASRSGGERAEAFF.